This T cell receptor beta chain was obtained from a study of CD8 T cells in Susac syndrome (dated by TCRdb to between 2017 and 2020). The study in broad terms: The study used repertoire sequencing to test whether antigen drove CD8+ T cell activation and differentiation in Susac syndrome.

Measured from the cysteine to the phenylalanine, the CDR3 is 14 residues long. The retained sequence is limited to the CDR3, 42 bases, with the frame set at the first base. The germline V gene yields SGHTA for CDR1 and FQGNSA for CDR2. V is trimmed back by 1 base and J by 5 bases, and the junction contains 3 bases that no gene match accounts for. For this clonotype: Which antigen it targets is not known. It has no much larger one-base neighbor in the sample; base qualities were not kept.

High-throughput TCR beta sequencing profiled peripheral blood CD8+ and CD4+ T cells from healthy donors, Susac syndrome patients and multiple sclerosis patients. Multiple sclerosis controls were treatment-naive patients with stable or active relapsing-remitting disease fulfilling revised McDonald criteria. Bulk CD8+ and CD4+ T cells were purified by magnetic negative isolation, while CD8+ TEMRA cells were enriched using FACS. Blood was drawn into EDTA tubes, processed within 24 hours, and PBMCs were isolated by density gradient centrifugation. PBMCs intended for TCR sequencing were cryopreserved in liquid nitrogen and thawed later in a water bath at 37 degrees C. A purity of at least 90% was achieved for sorted or isolated CD4+, CD8+ and CD8+ TEMRA cells. What the research found in general, with its limitations: The number of individuals in the TCR sequencing and HLA analysis was acknowledged as relatively small.

RNA was extracted with the RNeasy kit and roughly 0.45 to 1 ug was reverse transcribed using random hexamers. TCR beta CDR3 regions were amplified with the immunoSEQ multiplex PCR assay covering 54 Vbeta and 13 Jbeta segments. PCR amplification bias was corrected using a synthetic template baseline for primer optimization and computational correction. The paper's processing steps were these. Reads were annotated to V, D and J genes according to IMGT and were analyzed with immunoSEQ Analyzer, with only productive sequences retained. To calculate clonality, Shannon entropy was normalized by log2 of the number of productive unique sequences and then subtracted from one. For each patient and control, public and private clones were evaluated among the 100 most prevalent clones. A clone was defined as Susac-specific if it was absent from the healthy and MS cohorts, from over 1,000 published viral clones and from other ImmuneACCESS disease sequences. TCRdb reworked the public reads: Q25 trimming with fastp, MiXCR clone assembly, productive beta chains retained. CDR3 protein sequences are deduplicated, and each keeps its most common genes and DNA. V and J calls and clone size were set by TCRdb, not the authors. This sample lists a few hundred thousand distinct CDR3 sequences; about 93% were detected once. Of the sample, approximately 0.072% falls within the top ten clones.

The specimen was CD4+ T cells from PBMCs. The TCR comes from a human donor with multiple sclerosis. The chain couples TRBV7-2 to TRBJ2-5; 8 bases in the middle match TRBD2. The CDR3 here reads CASSLVAGGETQYF. The DNA sequence reads TGTGCCAGCAGCTTAGTGGCGGGAGGTGAGACCCAGTACTTC.